This T cell receptor (beta chain) was captured by sequencing in a study of blood T cell repertoires in COVID-19. Deletions cut 0 bases from V and 2 bases from J, with 6 bases between. Germline V gene lookup returns CDR1 SGHNT and CDR2 YYREEE (reference sequence). The length of the CDR3 is 13 residues. Repertoires were generated with immunoSEQ multiplex PCR, while TCRdb's copy carries only in-frame clones and drops some. The table records some 270,000 clones, 75% to 90% of them present only once. The TCR sequence derives from a woman between 25 and 40 years old with acute COVID-19. V and J are TRBV5-4 and TRBJ2-7, with unresolved D. Sequenced material: PBMCs or T cells enriched from blood (not recorded which). CDR3 sequence reads: CASSLGRAYEQYF. In DNA form, the CDR3 reads TGTGCCAGCAGCTTGGGAAGAGCCTACGAGCAGTACTTC.